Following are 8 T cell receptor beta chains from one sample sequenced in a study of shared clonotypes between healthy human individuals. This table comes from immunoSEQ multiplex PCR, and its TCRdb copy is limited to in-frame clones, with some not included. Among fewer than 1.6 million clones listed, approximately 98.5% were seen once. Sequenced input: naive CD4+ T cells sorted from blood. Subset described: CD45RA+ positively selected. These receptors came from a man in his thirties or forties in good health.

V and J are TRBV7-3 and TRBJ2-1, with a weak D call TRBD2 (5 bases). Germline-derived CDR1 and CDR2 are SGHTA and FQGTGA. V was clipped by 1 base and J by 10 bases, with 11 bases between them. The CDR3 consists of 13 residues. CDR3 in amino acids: CASSLIRTSEQFF. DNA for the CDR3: TGTGCCAGCAGCTTAATCCGGACTTCCGAGCAGTTCTTC. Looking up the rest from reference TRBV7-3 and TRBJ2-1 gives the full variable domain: GAGVSQTPSNKVTEKGKYVELRCDPISGHTALYWYRQSLGQGPEFLIYFQGTGAADDSGLPNDRFFAVRPEGSVSTLKIQRTERGDSAVYLCASSLIRTSEQFFGPGTRLTVL.

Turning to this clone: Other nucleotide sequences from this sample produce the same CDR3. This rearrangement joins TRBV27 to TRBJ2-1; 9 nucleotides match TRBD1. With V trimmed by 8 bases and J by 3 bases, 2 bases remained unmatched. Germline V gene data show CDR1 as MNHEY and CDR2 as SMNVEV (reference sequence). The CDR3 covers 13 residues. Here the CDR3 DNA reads TGTGCCAGCCGGACAGGGGTCTACAATGAGCAGTTCTTC. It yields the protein CASRTGVYNEQFF.

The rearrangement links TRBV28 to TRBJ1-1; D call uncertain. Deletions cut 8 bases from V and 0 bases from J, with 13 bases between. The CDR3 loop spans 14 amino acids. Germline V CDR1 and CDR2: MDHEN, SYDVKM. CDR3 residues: CASSTMGVNTEAFF. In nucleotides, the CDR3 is TGTGCCAGCTCCACCATGGGAGTGAACACTGAAGCTTTCTTT. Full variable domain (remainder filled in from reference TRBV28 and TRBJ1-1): DVKVTQSSRYLVKRTGEKVFLECVQDMDHENMFWYRQDPGLGLRLIYFSYDVKMKEKGDIPEGYSVSREKKERFSLILESASTNQTSMYLCASSTMGVNTEAFFGQGTRLTVV.

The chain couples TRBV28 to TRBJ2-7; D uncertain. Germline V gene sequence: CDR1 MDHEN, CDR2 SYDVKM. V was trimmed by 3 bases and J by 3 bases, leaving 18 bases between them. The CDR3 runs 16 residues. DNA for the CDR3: TGTGCCAGCAGTTTCAGTTTCAGGAAACCAAACTACGAGCAGTACTTC. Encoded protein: CASSFSFRKPNYEQYF.

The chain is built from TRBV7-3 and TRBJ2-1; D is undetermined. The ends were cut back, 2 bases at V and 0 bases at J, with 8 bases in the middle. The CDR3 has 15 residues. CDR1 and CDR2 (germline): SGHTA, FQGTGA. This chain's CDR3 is CASSLRPHSYNEQFF. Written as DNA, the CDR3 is TGTGCCAGCAGCTTACGCCCCCACTCCTACAATGAGCAGTTCTTC.

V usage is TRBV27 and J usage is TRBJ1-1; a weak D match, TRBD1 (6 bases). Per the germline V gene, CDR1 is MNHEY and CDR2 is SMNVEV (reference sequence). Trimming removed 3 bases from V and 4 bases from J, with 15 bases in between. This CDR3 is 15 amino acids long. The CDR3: CASSFTSSGATEAFF. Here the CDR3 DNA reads TGTGCCAGCAGTTTCACCTCCTCGGGGGCCACTGAAGCTTTCTTT.

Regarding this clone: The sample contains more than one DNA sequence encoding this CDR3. The CDR3 DNA sequence: TGTGCCAGCAGTTTCCGGGGCACAGATACGCAGTATTTT. The encoded protein is CASSFRGTDTQYF. V is TRBV27 and J is TRBJ2-3; D is ambiguous. V was trimmed by 3 bases and J by 1 base, leaving 5 bases between them. Germline lookup yields CDR1 MNHEY and CDR2 SMNVEV (reference sequence). The CDR3 has 13 amino acids.

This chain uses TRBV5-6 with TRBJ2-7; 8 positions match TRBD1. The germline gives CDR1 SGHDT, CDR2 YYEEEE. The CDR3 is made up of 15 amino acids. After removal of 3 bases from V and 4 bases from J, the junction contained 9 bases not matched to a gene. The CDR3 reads CASSSVDRDRYEQYF. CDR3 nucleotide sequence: TGTGCCAGCAGCTCGGTGGACCGGGACAGGTACGAGCAGTACTTC.